The 5 T cell receptor beta chains below come from one sample, sequenced in a study of blood T cell repertoires in COVID-19. The protocol was immunoSEQ multiplex PCR, while the TCRdb copy is restricted to in-frame clones and leaves out a portion. Among some 44,000 clones, roughly 93% were seen once, and the ten largest hold 9.2%. Sequenced input: peripheral blood. The receptors originated from a man aged 50-60 years with active COVID-19.

The chain links TRBV6-5 to TRBJ2-5; the match to TRBD1 covers 8 bases. CDR3 length: 15 residues. V was pared by 4 bases and J by 3 bases, with 7 bases of the junction left unmatched. CDR1 and CDR2 from the germline V gene are MNHEY and SVGAGI. The CDR3 DNA follows: TGTGCCAGCAGTTGGGTAACAGGGGGGAAAGAGACCCAGTACTTC. Amino acid sequence: CASSWVTGGKETQYF.

The count of this clone is one. V is TRBV7-9 and J is TRBJ2-1, with TRBD2 as a possible D gene (6 bases). This CDR3 has 16 amino acids. The V end lost 6 bases, the J end lost 7 bases, and 22 bases lay between the germline ends. Per the germline V gene, CDR1 is SEHNR and CDR2 is FQNEAQ (reference sequence). The CDR3 DNA reads as TGTGCCAGCAGTCCCCGGAGGGCTGGCCTGGGTAATGAGCAGTTCTTC. Its translation: CASSPRRAGLGNEQFF.

The genes are TRBV4-1 and TRBJ2-7, with TRBD2 matching 9 bases. CDR3 length equals 15 residues. J gave up 2 bases and V 3 bases, and 5 bases lay outside the gene matches. CDR1 is MGHRA and CDR2 is YSYEKL in the germline V gene. The CDR3 spells CASSQGTSFAYEQYF. Here the CDR3 DNA reads TGCGCCAGCAGCCAGGGGACTAGCTTCGCCTACGAGCAGTACTTC.

This chain connects TRBV30 to TRBJ2-2, with TRBD2 matching 9 bases. The length of the CDR3 is 15 residues. V lost 1 base and J lost 5; bases outside the gene matches: 5. CDR1 GTSNPN and CDR2 SVGIG come from the germline V gene (reference sequence). CDR3 in amino acids: CAWSGVAGETGELFF. The CDR3 region has the DNA TGTGCCTGGAGTGGGGTAGCGGGAGAGACCGGGGAGCTGTTTTTT.

This clone was found a few times. The chain couples TRBV6-6 to TRBJ1-3; no reliable D call. Between the trimmed V and J ends, which lost 2 bases and 0 bases, there was a span of 5 bases. Germline V lookup: CDR1 MNHNY, CDR2 SVGAGI (reference sequence). The CDR3 sequence is 14 residues long. The CDR3 DNA follows: TGTGCCAGCAGTTACGGTAGCTCTGGAAACACCATATATTTT. It translates to CASSYGSSGNTIYF.